What follows is one T cell receptor beta chain and its context. The sample originates from a study of cytomegalovirus exposure and HLA in healthy donors. Both 60 Vbeta primers and 13 Jbeta primers went into the PCR. Using immunoSEQ multiplex PCR, the repertoire was profiled, and TCRdb retains in-frame clones only, with some absent. The data contain around 140,000 clones, around 57% of them singletons. The CDR3 loop spans 17 amino acids. Germline CDR1 reads MNHEY; CDR2 reads SMNVEV (reference sequence). V lost 4 bases and J lost 0, with 17 bases in between. Source material: PBMCs. V gene TRBV27 combines with J gene TRBJ2-3; no clear D gene. This TCR was sampled from a male donor in good health and CMV-seronegative. CDR3: CASSSQAIDASTDTQYF. DNA of the CDR3: TGTGCCAGCAGTTCGCAGGCTATCGACGCTAGCACAGATACGCAGTATTTT.